This TCR beta chain derives from a study of T-cell reconstitution after alpha-beta-depleted transplantation in children. Library preparation (for TCRbeta) was performed with unique molecular identifiers. One entry per CDR3 protein, called by TCRdb with MiXCR from the PCR reads. Of 490,000 or so distinct CDR3 sequences listed, 9.5% to 15% are singletons. The sequence was obtained from a human donor who donated a stem cell graft to a child with combined immunodeficiency. Sequenced here: PBMCs from the stem cell graft donor, sampled from the stem cell graft.

The CDR3: CASSLIPGDRGRNGYTF. CDR3 bases: TGTGCCAGCAGCTTAATCCCCGGTGACAGGGGGCGTAATGGCTACACCTTC. The chain joins TRBV7-8 to TRBJ1-2, with 10 bases lining up with TRBD1. Germline CDR1 reads SGHVS; CDR2 reads FQNEAQ. This CDR3 comprises 17 residues. The V gene end was trimmed by 2 bases and the J gene end by 6 bases; junction bases not matched to a gene: 12. Supplemented by reference TRBV7-8 and TRBJ1-2, the full variable domain reads GAGVSQSPRYKVAKRGQDVALRCDPISGHVSLFWYQQALGQGPEFLTYFQNEAQLDKSGLPSDRFFAERPEGSVSTLKIQRTQQEDSAVYLCASSLIPGDRGRNGYTFGSGTRLTVV.